The T cell receptor beta chain described here comes from a study of blood T cell repertoires in COVID-19. Across the study: Acute and convalescent COVID-19 specimens originated in the United States, Italy and Spain. T cells, B-cell-depleted T cells, or PBMCs provided the cDNA or gDNA that served as material.

V lost 5 bases and J lost 4, with 8 bases in between. CDR3 size: 12 residues. The germline V gene encodes CDR1 MNHEY and CDR2 SVGEGT. In the original analysis: For nucleated cells, counts were estimated from reference gene primer amplification. Clones were sequenced by immunoSEQ multiplex PCR, and TCRdb holds only the in-frame ones, with some missing. V and J calls and clone size follow that table, whereas D and trimming were derived from the DNA. This sample has under 95,000 clones, with roughly 80% found just once. Specimen: peripheral blood. The chain combines TRBV6-2 or TRBV6-3 with TRBJ2-5; D ambiguous. The TCR originated in a man between 65 and 85 years old with acute or convalescent COVID-19. CDR3 loop: CASSNPRETQYF. The CDR3 DNA reads TGTGCCAGCAGTAACCCGAGAGAGACCCAGTACTTC.